A single sample is the source of the 24 T cell receptor beta chains below, sequenced in a study of cytomegalovirus exposure and HLA in healthy donors. The PCR contained 60 Vbeta and 13 Jbeta primers. TCRdb's table, derived via immunoSEQ multiplex PCR, lists solely in-frame clones and lacks some. The sample consists of 180,000 or so clones, around four fifths of them appearing once. Sequenced: PBMCs. The origin of the receptors is a man aged 18 to 29 in good health and CMV-seronegative.

The V gene is TRBV7-8, the J gene TRBJ1-1, with D tentatively TRBD1 (6 bases). V was pared by 6 bases and J by 1 base, with 15 bases between. CDR1 and CDR2 (germline): SGHVS, FQNEAQ. This CDR3 contains 15 residues. The CDR3 coding sequence is TGTGCCAGCAGACCTAAAGACAGGCCGAACACTGAAGCTTTCTTT. Encoded protein: CASRPKDRPNTEAFF.

The chain has TRBV7-8 and TRBJ2-5; TRBD1 is a possible D gene (6 bases). The CDR3 consists of 14 residues. The V and J ends lost 2 bases and 5 bases respectively, with 12 bases between them. Germline V gene sequence: CDR1 SGHVS, CDR2 FQNEAQ. CDR3 nucleotides: TGTGCCAGCAGCTTACTGGGGCAGGGGGAGACCCAGTACTTC. This translates into CASSLLGQGETQYF.

The CDR3 sequence: CASSLIQGQSPLHF. CDR3 sequence (DNA): TGTGCCAGCAGCTTAATCCAGGGGCAGTCACCCCTCCACTTT. This chain connects TRBV5-4 to TRBJ1-6; maybe TRBD1 (6 bases). The CDR3 runs to 14 residues. With 2 bases removed from V and 10 bases from J, the gap between germline ends came to 13 bases. The germline V gene has CDR1 SGHNT and CDR2 YYREEE (reference sequence).

The rearrangement uses TRBV19 and TRBJ1-5, with 7 bases fitting TRBD1. This CDR3 is 16 amino acids long. The J segment lost 1 base and the V segment lost 5 bases, leaving 8 bases of the junction unmatched. CDR1 LNHDA and CDR2 SQIVND come from the germline V gene (reference sequence). For the CDR3, the DNA is TGTGCCAGTAGTTGGGCACAGGGGCTAAGCAATCAGCCCCAGCATTTT. It specifies CASSWAQGLSNQPQHF.

This clone was detected only once. The chain carries TRBV7-9 and TRBJ2-7, with TRBD1 as a possible D gene (5 bases). Germline V CDR1 and CDR2: SEHNR, FQNEAQ (reference sequence). V shed 2 bases and J shed 3 bases, with 14 bases lying between them. The CDR3 runs 15 residues. The CDR3 coding sequence is TGTGCCAGCAGCTTAAACGTGGACATCATCTACGAGCAGTACTTC. Protein product: CASSLNVDIIYEQYF. The whole variable domain, remainder taken from reference TRBV7-9 and TRBJ2-7, is DTGVSQNPRHKITKRGQNVTFRCDPISEHNRLYWYRQTLGQGPEFLTYFQNEAQLEKSRLLSDRFSAERPKGSFSTLEIQRTEQGDSAMYLCASSLNVDIIYEQYFGPGTRLTVT.

V gene TRBV4-2 combines with J gene TRBJ2-5; the match to TRBD1 covers 12 bases. V trimming: 0 bases; J trimming: 6 bases; junction bases outside the gene matches: 5. This CDR3 has 16 amino acids. CDR1 and CDR2 from the germline V gene are LGHNA and YNFKEQ. The CDR3 loop is CASSQDGTGGSKTQYF. The CDR3 DNA reads as TGTGCCAGCAGCCAAGATGGGACAGGGGGCTCAAAGACCCAGTACTTC.

The chain has TRBV11-2 and TRBJ2-7; D is undetermined. The CDR3 totals 13 residues. V gave up 5 bases and J gave up 5 bases, with 13 bases separating them. CDR1 is SGHAT and CDR2 is FQNNGV in the germline V gene. The CDR3 spells CASSPRLTDEQYF. The DNA for the CDR3 is TGTGCCAGCAGCCCCAGGCTCACCGACGAGCAGTACTTC. Combining the CDR3 with reference TRBV11-2 and TRBJ2-7 gives the whole variable domain EAGVAQSPRYKIIEKRQSVAFWCNPISGHATLYWYQQILGQGPKLLIQFQNNGVVDDSQLPKDRFSAERLKGVDSTLKIQPAKLEDSAVYLCASSPRLTDEQYFGPGTRLTVT.

This clone has a handful of counts. The chain uses TRBV6-6 and TRBJ2-3; 7 positions match TRBD2. CDR1 MNHNY and CDR2 SVGAGI come from the germline V gene (reference sequence). The CDR3 is made up of 14 amino acids. V lost 6 bases, J lost 4 bases, and 7 bases stayed unmatched. CDR3 in DNA: TGTGCCAGCAGCCGTGGGACTACAGCAGATACGCAGTATTTT. It translates to CASSRGTTADTQYF.

The chain combines TRBV6-6 with TRBJ2-7; TRBD2 matches at 7 bases. This CDR3 has 16 residues. The germline V gene encodes CDR1 MNHNY and CDR2 SVGAGI (reference sequence). Trimming at V came to 0 bases and at J to 0 bases, leaving 5 bases not matched to a gene. CDR3 region: CASSYSGGTLSYEQYF. The CDR3 nucleotides are TGTGCCAGCAGTTACTCCGGGGGGACCCTCTCCTACGAGCAGTACTTC.

The V and J genes are TRBV6-5 and TRBJ2-7; D gene ambiguous. Germline values: CDR1 MNHEY, CDR2 SVGAGI. V lost 5 bases, J lost 5 bases, and 13 bases lay in between. CDR3 length: 13 amino acids. DNA for the CDR3: TGTGCCAGCAGTCCGGAGATATCCCACGAGCAGTACTTC. Protein product: CASSPEISHEQYF.

This clone was observed many times. The genes are TRBV30 and TRBJ2-2; D might be TRBD2 (7 bases). Germline V CDR1 and CDR2: GTSNPN, SVGIG (reference sequence). Trimming removed 8 bases from V and 3 bases from J, with 16 bases in between. This CDR3 spans 14 amino acids. The CDR3 region has the DNA TGTGCCAGAAAGCGGGACACAGACACCGGGGAGCTGTTTTTT. It codes for CARKRDTDTGELFF.

This chain connects TRBV7-2 to TRBJ1-3; D is possibly TRBD1 (6 bases). CDR1 is SGHTA and CDR2 is FQGNSA in the germline V gene. The CDR3 totals 15 residues. V was shortened by 4 bases and J by 0 bases, with 10 bases between the two germline ends. The CDR3 is CASSSRDNSGNTIYF. CDR3 nucleotides: TGTGCCAGCAGCTCACGGGACAACTCTGGAAACACCATATATTTT.

The genes are TRBV9 and TRBJ1-2; D gene ambiguous. Trimming took 1 base from V and 7 from J, leaving 20 bases between them. In germline, CDR1 is SGDLS, CDR2 YYNGEE. The CDR3 loop spans 16 amino acids. Here the CDR3 reads CASSVRGEGGSGGYTF. The CDR3 coding sequence is TGTGCCAGCAGCGTACGGGGAGAGGGAGGGTCGGGTGGCTACACCTTC.

The genes are TRBV27 and TRBJ2-7; D may be TRBD1 (6 bases). The CDR3 spans 17 residues. Trimming stripped 0 bases from V and 2 bases from J, with 17 bases between. The V gene's germline CDR1 is MNHEY and CDR2 SMNVEV (reference sequence). This CDR3 reads CASSLSAGDRDPYEQYF. CDR3 in DNA: TGTGCCAGCAGTTTATCGGCAGGGGATCGTGACCCCTACGAGCAGTACTTC.

The chain employs TRBV7-9 and TRBJ2-3; 14 bases map to TRBD2. CDR1 SEHNR and CDR2 FQNEAQ come from the germline V gene (reference sequence). Unmatched junction bases numbered 12, after V lost 4 bases and J lost 9 bases. The CDR3 runs to 17 residues. In DNA form, the CDR3 reads TGTGCCAGCAGCTACCCGACTAGCGGGAGGGCCCGCGGGACGCAGTATTTT. Translating it yields CASSYPTSGRARGTQYF.

This chain joins TRBV5-4 and TRBJ1-1; D is undetermined. This CDR3 region has 15 residues. Trimming took off 3 bases at V and 0 bases at J, with 12 bases between the two ends. The V gene's germline CDR1 is SGHNT and CDR2 YYREEE (reference sequence). The CDR3 nucleotides read TGTGCCAGCAGCTCACAGTATGAGATGAACACTGAAGCTTTCTTT. It encodes CASSSQYEMNTEAFF.

This clone came up a few times. The rearrangement uses TRBV6-6 and TRBJ1-2, with TRBD1 identical over 8 bases. V was pared by 7 bases and J by 3 bases, with 4 bases of the junction left unmatched. The CDR3 runs to 13 residues. Germline CDR1 is MNHNY and CDR2 is SVGAGI (reference sequence). The CDR3 sequence is CASTPTGDYGYTF. For the CDR3, the DNA is TGTGCCAGCACCCCGACAGGGGACTATGGCTACACCTTC.

The rearrangement joins TRBV2 to TRBJ2-3, with a weak D call TRBD1 (5 bases). The germline V gene encodes CDR1 SNHLY and CDR2 FYNNEI. The CDR3 is made up of 17 amino acids. Trimming took 6 bases from V and 0 from J, leaving 19 bases between them. The CDR3 DNA follows: TGTGCCAGCAGCGTACTCCCCAGGGCGTCTAGCACAGATACGCAGTATTTT. Its translation is CASSVLPRASSTDTQYF. Based on the CDR3 plus reference TRBV2 and TRBJ2-3, the full variable domain is EPEVTQTPSHQVTQMGQEVILRCVPISNHLYFYWYRQILGQKVEFLVSFYNNEISEKSEIFDDQFSVERPDGSNFTLKIRSTKLEDSAMYFCASSVLPRASSTDTQYFGPGTRLTVL.

CDR3 coding DNA: TGTGCCAGCAGCTTTGGACTAGCGGGAGTATCCGCCGAAAATGAGCAGTTCTTC. It encodes CASSFGLAGVSAENEQFF. The rearrangement joins TRBV7-8 to TRBJ2-1, with 13 bases fitting TRBD2. Trimming cost V 3 bases and J 7 bases; bases outside gene matches: 12. The CDR3 covers 18 residues. The germline gives CDR1 SGHVS, CDR2 FQNEAQ.

In this sample, this clone turned up once. The rearrangement joins TRBV6-1 to TRBJ2-1; 12 nucleotides align to TRBD2. The length of the CDR3 is 15 residues. Per the germline V gene, CDR1 is MNHNS and CDR2 is SASEGT. V lost 5 bases and J lost 4; bases outside the gene matches: 3. CDR3 protein: CASSTGLAGYNEQFF. The DNA of the CDR3 is TGTGCCAGCAGTACGGGACTAGCGGGTTACAATGAGCAGTTCTTC.

The chain has TRBV13 and TRBJ2-3, with TRBD2 matching over 13 bases. Unmatched junction bases numbered 10, after V lost 5 bases and J lost 2 bases. The CDR3 runs to 18 residues. Germline assignment: CDR1 PRHDT and CDR2 FYEKMQ (reference sequence). The CDR3 coding sequence is TGTGCCAGCAGCCCCGGACTAGCGGGAGTTTGGGCCACAGATACGCAGTATTTT. Its protein product is CASSPGLAGVWATDTQYF.

This chain joins TRBV2 and TRBJ2-5; 7 nucleotides line up with TRBD1. The CDR3 runs to 15 residues. Losses at the gene ends were 6 bases for V and 5 bases for J; bases not matched to a gene: 12. Germline assignment: CDR1 SNHLY and CDR2 FYNNEI. CDR3 amino acids: CASRARQGRGETQYF. DNA of the CDR3: TGTGCCAGCAGGGCACGACAGGGAAGAGGGGAGACCCAGTACTTC.

CDR3 amino acids: CASSLGGTTSREQYF. For the CDR3, the DNA is TGCGCCAGCAGCTTGGGAGGGACTACCTCTCGCGAGCAGTACTTC. The V gene is TRBV5-1, the J gene TRBJ2-7; 7 bases agree with TRBD2. Germline values: CDR1 SGHRS, CDR2 YFSETQ. Trimming removed 0 bases from V and 6 bases from J; junction bases left unmatched: 9. The CDR3 covers 15 residues.

This sequence joins TRBV7-2 and TRBJ2-4; D might be TRBD1 (6 bases). The CDR3 has 13 amino acids. Germline CDR1 reads SGHTA; CDR2 reads FQGNSA. Between the trimmed V and J ends, which lost 5 bases and 6 bases, there was a span of 11 bases. The CDR3 loop is CASSPGQLNIQYF. The CDR3 region has the DNA TGTGCCAGCAGCCCTGGACAGTTAAACATTCAGTACTTC. Variable domain in full (rest from reference TRBV7-2 and TRBJ2-4): GAGVSQSPSNKVTEKGKDVELRCDPISGHTALYWYRQSLGQGLEFLIYFQGNSAPDKSGLPSDRFSAERTGGSVSTLTIQRTQQEDSAVYLCASSPGQLNIQYFGAGTRLSVL.